A single sample is the source of the 19 T cell receptor beta chains below, sequenced in a study of T cells in Graves' hyperthyroidism and ophthalmopathy. Template material for amplifying TCR beta CDR3 regions consisted of RNA transcripts. The HTBI set primed first-round TCR CDR3 RT-PCR. TCRdb reanalysed the multiplex PCR reads using MiXCR and keeps one entry per CDR3 protein. The sample yields 450,000 to 700,000 distinct CDR3 sequences, about 45% seen once. The sequencing sample was made of peripheral blood or thyroid tissue (not recorded which). The source is a woman aged 18-30 years with Graves' hyperthyroidism.

This clonotype was picked up a small number of times. The V call is TRBV5-1, the J call TRBJ2-5; 8 bases are shared with TRBD1. The CDR3 spans 16 residues. V dropped 5 bases and J dropped 5; count of bases not matched to a gene: 14. The germline V gene encodes CDR1 SGHRS and CDR2 YFSETQ. The CDR3 reads CASRLSGTGVGETQYF. CDR3 nucleotides: TGCGCCAGCAGGCTGTCGGGGACAGGCGTTGGGGAGACCCAGTACTTC. The full variable domain, in which reference TRBV5-1 and TRBJ2-5 provide the parts outside the CDR3, is KAGVTQTPRYLIKTRGQQVTLSCSPISGHRSVSWYQQTPGQGLQFLFEYFSETQRNKGNFPGRFSGRQFSNSRSEMNVSTLELGDSALYLCASRLSGTGVGETQYFGPGTRLLVL.

This clonotype was picked up a small number of times. The J gene is TRBJ1-5, the V gene TRBV3-1, with 10 bases aligning to TRBD1. The junction had 4 bases not matched to a gene; V was cut back by 3 bases and J by 2 bases. Per the germline V gene, CDR1 is LGHDT and CDR2 is YNNKEL (reference sequence). The CDR3 contains 16 residues. This CDR3 is CASSHSGTGGNQPQHF. For the CDR3, the DNA is TGTGCCAGCAGCCACTCCGGGACAGGGGGCAATCAGCCCCAGCATTTT.

This clonotype was detected ten times or more. This chain uses TRBV13 with TRBJ1-4; 7 bases agree with TRBD1. This CDR3 comprises 14 residues. V shed 4 bases, J shed 7 bases, and the junction held 6 bases outside the gene matches. Per germline, CDR1 PRHDT and CDR2 FYEKMQ (reference sequence). CDR3: CASSWDSIGEKLFF. DNA for the CDR3: TGTGCCAGCAGCTGGGACAGTATCGGTGAAAAACTGTTTTTT.

The V and J genes are TRBV6-5 and TRBJ2-6, with D perhaps matching TRBD2 (5 bases). In germline, CDR1 is MNHEY, CDR2 SVGAGI. The CDR3 covers 14 residues. The V gene lost 0 bases and the J gene lost 5 bases, with 5 bases spanning the gap. The CDR3 loop reads CASSYSGRANVLTF. In DNA form, the CDR3 reads TGTGCCAGCAGTTACTCCGGGAGGGCCAACGTCCTGACTTTC.

The chain joins TRBV19 to TRBJ1-3; 7 bases agree with TRBD1. CDR1 and CDR2 (germline): LNHDA, SQIVND (reference sequence). The CDR3 has 14 residues. V lost 7 bases, J lost 0 bases, and 3 bases stayed unmatched. CDR3: CASNSGGSGNTIYF. The CDR3 DNA is TGTGCCAGTAACTCAGGGGGCTCTGGAAACACCATATATTTT.

V gene TRBV15 combines with J gene TRBJ2-5, with TRBD2 matching 13 bases. The CDR3 sequence is 16 residues long. Germline loops: CDR1 LNHNV, CDR2 YYDKDF (reference sequence). After removal of 1 base from V and 2 bases from J, the junction contained 1 base not matched to a gene. CDR3 DNA sequence: TGTGCCACCAGCAGAGCGGGACTAGCGGGACAAGAGACCCAGTACTTC. Translation: CATSRAGLAGQETQYF.

In its sample, this clonotype was seen many times. The DNA for the CDR3 is TGCAGTGCTATCGAGAGGGACGGGGGCTCTGGAAACACCATATATTTT. Translating it yields CSAIERDGGSGNTIYF. The chain recombines TRBV20-1 with TRBJ1-3; D is perhaps TRBD1 (5 bases). The germline V gene has CDR1 DFQATT and CDR2 SNEGSKA (reference sequence). V was clipped by 4 bases and J by 0 bases, with 16 bases between them. CDR3 length equals 16 residues.

This clonotype was found many times. At one boundary the junction diverges from the germline segment, which might be a read error. The chain employs TRBV4-2 and TRBJ2-6, with 9 bases fitting TRBD1. The CDR3 spans 15 residues. Germline CDR1 and CDR2: LGHNA and YNFKEQ. CDR3 DNA: TGTGCCAGCAGCCAAGATGAGACAGGGGGCAACGTCCTGACTTTC. It codes for CASSQDETGGNVLTF.

The V gene is TRBV24-1, the J gene TRBJ2-1; the D gene is possibly TRBD2 (7 bases). Trimming left V 8 bases short and J 1 base short, with 8 bases between. CDR1 and CDR2 from the germline V gene are KGHDR and SFDVKD. This CDR3 spans 13 amino acids. The CDR3 is CATKGGSYNEQFF. The CDR3, as DNA: TGTGCCACCAAGGGGGGGTCCTACAATGAGCAGTTCTTC.

This clonotype was found many times. The chain carries TRBV6-5 and TRBJ2-7; no clear D gene. The germline CDR1 and CDR2 sequences are MNHEY and SVGAGI. V was trimmed by 3 bases and J by 2 bases, leaving 8 bases between them. CDR3 length equals 13 residues. CDR3: CASSYGRTYEQYF. In DNA form, the CDR3 reads TGTGCCAGCAGTTATGGACGTACCTACGAGCAGTACTTC.

The rearrangement uses TRBV7-2 and TRBJ1-6; maybe TRBD1 (6 bases). V was trimmed by 4 bases and J by 16 bases, leaving 11 bases between them. CDR3 length: 11 amino acids. Per germline, CDR1 SGHTA and CDR2 FQGNSA. The CDR3 region is CASSSTQGLHF. CDR3 DNA: TGTGCCAGCAGCTCTACACAGGGTCTCCACTTT.

The chain joins TRBV5-4 to TRBJ2-2; either TRBD1 or TRBD2 may fit D (5 bases each). Germline CDR1 reads SGHNT; CDR2 reads YYREEE (reference sequence). Between the trimmed V and J ends, which lost 1 base and 4 bases, there was a span of 11 bases. The CDR3 sequence is 15 residues long. CDR3 protein: CASSLSPGATGELFF. The CDR3 DNA reads as TGTGCCAGCAGCTTGTCGCCCGGGGCCACCGGGGAGCTGTTTTTT.

This clonotype was picked up many times. The rearrangement joins TRBV6-6 to TRBJ2-2, with no clear D. Trimming shortened V by 5 bases and J by 5 bases, and 9 bases separated the two germline ends. CDR3 length: 13 amino acids. The V gene's germline CDR1 is MNHNY and CDR2 SVGAGI (reference sequence). This CDR3 is CASSDMGTGELFF. CDR3 nucleotides: TGTGCCAGCAGTGACATGGGTACCGGGGAGCTGTTTTTT.

This clonotype was seen a handful of times. Possible read error: a much larger clone is one base away. The CDR3 ends on some other residue instead of the conserved phenylalanine or tryptophan, so this is likely a read error. Because the CDR3's place on the DNA is in doubt, the DNA is left out and the CDR3 is given as listed by TCRdb. The J gene is TRBJ1-2, the V gene TRBV7-9; the table's D gene call, TRBD1, was not cross checked with the DNA. The CDR3 has 12 residues if both end residues are counted. The germline gives CDR1 SEHNR, CDR2 FQNEAQ (reference sequence). CDR3 residues: CASSLTGQQATL.

V and J are TRBV5-1 and TRBJ2-1; D might be TRBD2 (6 bases). The CDR3 spans 11 residues. Germline assignment: CDR1 SGHRS and CDR2 YFSETQ. V was pared by 6 bases and J by 8 bases, with 9 bases between. The CDR3 protein is CASKGGHEQFF. In DNA form, the CDR3 reads TGCGCCAGCAAGGGAGGACATGAGCAGTTCTTC.

This chain connects TRBV18 to TRBJ1-5; D is ambiguous. The V gene's germline CDR1 is KGHSH and CDR2 LQKENI. The CDR3 is made up of 14 amino acids. Trimming removed 2 bases at V and 2 bases at J, with 7 bases between. Here the CDR3 reads CASSPSRGNQPQHF. CDR3 in DNA: TGTGCCAGCTCACCAAGTCGAGGCAATCAGCCCCAGCATTTT.

This clonotype was detected ten times or more. The chain has TRBV20-1 and TRBJ1-5; possible D gene TRBD1, 5 bases. Germline-derived CDR1 and CDR2 are DFQATT and SNEGSKA (reference sequence). The V end lost 3 bases, the J end lost 2 bases, and 11 bases lay between the germline ends. CDR3 length: 14 residues. CDR3 DNA: TGCAGTGCTAGTCAGGGTGTGGGCAATCAGCCCCAGCATTTT. Amino acid sequence: CSASQGVGNQPQHF.

V is TRBV6-2 or TRBV6-3 and J is TRBJ2-7, with TRBD2 identical over 7 bases. The J call is in doubt because the DNA end fits TRBJ2-1 better. Per the germline V gene, CDR1 is MNHEY and CDR2 is SVGEGT. The CDR3 loop spans 15 amino acids. The CDR3 DNA follows: TGTGCCAGCAGACCCAGGAGGACTAGTGGGAATGAGCAGTTCTTC. It yields the protein CASRPRRTSGNEQFF.

Comment on this clonotype: Relative to the germline gene, one junction end is altered; a read error may explain this. The chain recombines TRBV7-9 with TRBJ1-3, with D perhaps matching TRBD1 (5 bases). CDR3 length equals 15 residues. Germline-derived CDR1 and CDR2 are SEHNR and FQNEAQ (reference sequence). CDR3 protein: CASSAGAASGNTIYF. DNA of the CDR3: TGCGCCAGCAGCGCCGGGGCAGCCTCTGGAAACACCATATATTTT.